A selection of T cell receptor beta chains follows, all from one sample in a study of T cells in tumors after PD-1 blockade. The table came from immunoSEQ multiplex PCR; TCRdb's copy has only in-frame clones and leaves some out. Of 4,500 to 6,000 clones in the sample, 60% to 75% were seen once. The input for sequencing was tumor tissue, taken before anti-PD-1 treatment. The receptors shown here come from a human donor with cutaneous squamous cell carcinoma. The CDR3 runs from the conserved cysteine through the conserved F or W. Fields, in order: D gene, J gene, clone size, V gene, CDR3 DNA, CDR3 protein. The D gene is left open where the match is weak. A clone size is listed for some rows: how often the clone was seen (once, few, many), or a class if it is expanded.

D gene: NA
J gene: TRBJ1-5
clone size: once
V gene: TRBV6-5
CDR3 DNA: TGTGCCAGCAGCTACAGTGGAAGGGGCAATCAGCCCCAGCATTTT
CDR3 protein: CASSYSGRGNQPQHF

D gene: TRBD2
J gene: TRBJ2-3
clone size: few
V gene: TRBV3-1/TRBV3-2
CDR3 DNA: TGTGCCAGCAGCCGCGTACTAGCGGGGTCTAGCACAGATACGCAGTATTTT
CDR3 protein: CASSRVLAGSSTDTQYF

D gene: NA
J gene: TRBJ1-1
clone size: NA
V gene: TRBV6-5
CDR3 DNA: TGTGCCAGCAGCCCGGCTACAGGATCGGGCACTGAAGCTTTCTTT
CDR3 protein: CASSPATGSGTEAFF

D gene: NA
J gene: TRBJ2-5
clone size: few
V gene: TRBV9
CDR3 DNA: TGTGCCAGCAGCGTATTTGGGGGAAAGGAGACCCAGTACTTC
CDR3 protein: CASSVFGGKETQYF

D gene: TRBD1
J gene: TRBJ1-1
clone size: NA
V gene: TRBV15
CDR3 DNA: TGTGCCACTTCCGAACAGGGGGCAGGGGAGACTGAAGCTTTCTTT
CDR3 protein: CATSEQGAGETEAFF

D gene: NA
J gene: TRBJ1-1
clone size: NA
V gene: TRBV28
CDR3 DNA: TGTGCCAGCAGTTTAAATCAACAGAAAGCTTTCTTT
CDR3 protein: CASSLNQQKAFF

D gene: NA
J gene: TRBJ2-7
clone size: NA
V gene: TRBV29-1
CDR3 DNA: TGCAGCGGGACCGGACAGAGCTACGAGCAGTACTTC
CDR3 protein: CSGTGQSYEQYF

D gene: NA
J gene: TRBJ1-1
clone size: medium-sized
V gene: TRBV6-5
CDR3 DNA: TGTGCCAGCAGCCTATGGGGTCGACCTGAAGCTTTCTTT
CDR3 protein: CASSLWGRPEAFF

D gene: NA
J gene: TRBJ1-5
clone size: NA
V gene: TRBV2
CDR3 DNA: TGTGCCAGCAGCCAGGAGGACGGTAGCAATCAGCCCCAGCATTTT
CDR3 protein: CASSQEDGSNQPQHF

D gene: NA
J gene: TRBJ2-2
clone size: few
V gene: TRBV6-1
CDR3 DNA: TGTGCCAGCAGTGAATGGGTACAAAAGAACACCGGGGAGCTGTTTTTT
CDR3 protein: CASSEWVQKNTGELFF

D gene: NA
J gene: TRBJ2-2
clone size: NA
V gene: TRBV5-4
CDR3 DNA: TGTGCCAGCAGCTTGGGAGGGCCGACCGGGGAGCTGTTTTTT
CDR3 protein: CASSLGGPTGELFF

D gene: TRBD1
J gene: TRBJ1-6
clone size: once
V gene: TRBV7-3
CDR3 DNA: TGTGCCAGCAGCTTATCGGGACAGGGCTCTGGTTCACCCCTCCACTTT
CDR3 protein: CASSLSGQGSGSPLHF

D gene: NA
J gene: TRBJ2-7
clone size: NA
V gene: TRBV5-6
CDR3 DNA: TGTGCCAGCAGCTTGGACAGAACCTACGAGCAGTACTTC
CDR3 protein: CASSLDRTYEQYF

D gene: TRBD1
J gene: TRBJ2-1
clone size: NA
V gene: TRBV19
CDR3 DNA: TGTGCCAGTAGTAGACTACAGGGGAATGAGCAGTTCTTC
CDR3 protein: CASSRLQGNEQFF

D gene: TRBD2
J gene: TRBJ2-6
clone size: NA
V gene: TRBV4-1
CDR3 DNA: TGCGCCAGCAGCCAACCCGGGACTAGCGGGGGGGCGTGGGGGGCCAACGTCCTGACTTTC
CDR3 protein: CASSQPGTSGGAWGANVLTF

D gene: NA
J gene: TRBJ1-5
clone size: NA
V gene: TRBV19
CDR3 DNA: TGTGCCAGTATCCCTCTCGACGGCAGCAATCAGCCCCAGCATTTT
CDR3 protein: CASIPLDGSNQPQHF

D gene: TRBD1
J gene: TRBJ1-5
clone size: few
V gene: TRBV5-1
CDR3 DNA: TGCGCCAGCCGGCCGGACAGGGGGAATCAGCCCCAGCATTTT
CDR3 protein: CASRPDRGNQPQHF

D gene: NA
J gene: TRBJ1-1
clone size: once
V gene: TRBV5-1
CDR3 DNA: TGCGCCAGCAGCTTGGGACAGATTACGGGTGAAGCTTTCTTT
CDR3 protein: CASSLGQITGEAFF

D gene: TRBD1
J gene: TRBJ1-1
clone size: once
V gene: TRBV7-6
CDR3 DNA: TGTGCCAGCAGCTTAACAGGGGCCCACACTGAAGCTTTCTTT
CDR3 protein: CASSLTGAHTEAFF

D gene: NA
J gene: TRBJ1-5
clone size: few
V gene: TRBV6-6
CDR3 DNA: TGTGCCAGCAGGGGGGACAACGGTAGGGATCAGCCCCAGCATTTT
CDR3 protein: CASRGDNGRDQPQHF

D gene: NA
J gene: TRBJ1-2
clone size: NA
V gene: TRBV3-1/TRBV3-2
CDR3 DNA: TGTGCCAGCAGCCTCATATCAGGACAAGGACGGGGCTACACCTTC
CDR3 protein: CASSLISGQGRGYTF

D gene: TRBD1
J gene: TRBJ2-7
clone size: NA
V gene: TRBV5-1
CDR3 DNA: TGCGCCAGCAGCCTGACAAATCCGGGACAGGGGAGCGAGTACTTC
CDR3 protein: CASSLTNPGQGSEYF

D gene: NA
J gene: TRBJ1-2
clone size: few
V gene: TRBV7-9
CDR3 DNA: TGTGCCAGCAGCGGACAGATGAACTATGGCTACACCTTC
CDR3 protein: CASSGQMNYGYTF

D gene: NA
J gene: TRBJ2-3
clone size: NA
V gene: TRBV6-1
CDR3 DNA: TGTGCCAGCAGTGACCTCCGGGGTAAAACGCAGTATTTT
CDR3 protein: CASSDLRGKTQYF

D gene: NA
J gene: TRBJ2-7
clone size: NA
V gene: TRBV5-1
CDR3 DNA: TGCGCCAGCAGCTTTCTAGTAGGGACCTACGAGCAGTACTTC
CDR3 protein: CASSFLVGTYEQYF

D gene: TRBD1
J gene: TRBJ2-7
clone size: few
V gene: TRBV5-4
CDR3 DNA: TGTGCCAGCAGCCCGGGTGGACAGGTAGCCTACGAGCAGTACTTC
CDR3 protein: CASSPGGQVAYEQYF

D gene: NA
J gene: TRBJ2-7
clone size: NA
V gene: TRBV7-8
CDR3 DNA: TGTGCCAGCAGCTTAGGACCCTTTAGAAAGGGGAAGGCCTACGAGCAGTACTTC
CDR3 protein: CASSLGPFRKGKAYEQYF

D gene: NA
J gene: TRBJ1-5
clone size: NA
V gene: TRBV7-9
CDR3 DNA: TGTGCCAGCAGCTTGACAGAGACCAATCAGCCCCAGCATTTT
CDR3 protein: CASSLTETNQPQHF

D gene: NA
J gene: TRBJ2-7
clone size: NA
V gene: TRBV5-4
CDR3 DNA: TGTGCCAGCAGCTTGGGCAGGGAAGGGTACGAGCAGTACTTC
CDR3 protein: CASSLGREGYEQYF

D gene: NA
J gene: TRBJ1-2
clone size: NA
V gene: TRBV18
CDR3 DNA: TGTGCCAGCTCACCAACACCTTCTAACTATGGCTACACCTTC
CDR3 protein: CASSPTPSNYGYTF

D gene: NA
J gene: TRBJ2-3
clone size: NA
V gene: TRBV2
CDR3 DNA: TGTGCCAGCACCGTAGGGGTTGGCACAGATACGCAGTATTTT
CDR3 protein: CASTVGVGTDTQYF

D gene: NA
J gene: TRBJ2-2
clone size: NA
V gene: TRBV13
CDR3 DNA: TGTGCCAGCAGCTTAGGTAAAAACACCGGGGAGCTGTTTTTT
CDR3 protein: CASSLGKNTGELFF

D gene: NA
J gene: TRBJ1-6
clone size: NA
V gene: TRBV21-1
CDR3 DNA: TGTGCCAGCAGCAATGACAGGATCCCTTACTATAATTCACCCCTCCACTTT
CDR3 protein: CASSNDRIPYYNSPLHF

D gene: NA
J gene: TRBJ1-2
clone size: once
V gene: TRBV6-5
CDR3 DNA: TGTGCCAGCATCGAAAGGGGCGGCAACTATGGCTACACCTTC
CDR3 protein: CASIERGGNYGYTF

D gene: NA
J gene: TRBJ2-7
clone size: NA
V gene: TRBV5-6
CDR3 DNA: TGTGCCAGCAGCTTGCGGAGAGCCTACGAGCAGTACTTC
CDR3 protein: CASSLRRAYEQYF

D gene: TRBD1
J gene: TRBJ2-2
clone size: NA
V gene: TRBV9
CDR3 DNA: TGTGCCAGCAGCGACCGACAGGGGAGTCCCGGGGAGCTGTTTTTT
CDR3 protein: CASSDRQGSPGELFF

D gene: NA
J gene: TRBJ2-3
clone size: once
V gene: TRBV2
CDR3 DNA: TGTGCCAGCAGTCCGACAGATTATACGCAGTATTTT
CDR3 protein: CASSPTDYTQYF

D gene: TRBD2
J gene: TRBJ2-5
clone size: NA
V gene: TRBV7-6
CDR3 DNA: TGTGCCAGCAGCGACCGACTAGCGGGGGACCCCCAAGAGACCCAGTACTTC
CDR3 protein: CASSDRLAGDPQETQYF

D gene: TRBD2
J gene: TRBJ2-5
clone size: few
V gene: TRBV18
CDR3 DNA: TGTGCCAGCTCACCCGGGACTAGCGGGGAAGAGACCCAGTACTTC
CDR3 protein: CASSPGTSGEETQYF

D gene: NA
J gene: TRBJ2-3
clone size: NA
V gene: TRBV7-9
CDR3 DNA: TGTGCCAGCAGCTTTACGGAGAGTTCTAGCACAGATACGCAGTATTTT
CDR3 protein: CASSFTESSSTDTQYF

D gene: NA
J gene: TRBJ2-5
clone size: NA
V gene: TRBV27
CDR3 DNA: TGTGCCAGCAGTTCCGGGCCTTCCTCGTACCAAGAGACCCAGTACTTC
CDR3 protein: CASSSGPSSYQETQYF

D gene: NA
J gene: TRBJ2-1
clone size: NA
V gene: TRBV5-1
CDR3 DNA: TGCGCCAGCAGCTTGGGACCTGAGGGGAGTAATGAGCAGTTCTTC
CDR3 protein: CASSLGPEGSNEQFF

D gene: NA
J gene: TRBJ1-1
clone size: NA
V gene: TRBV10-3
CDR3 DNA: TGTGCCATCAGTGAGTCGTTCGCACGGCCCCCTGAAGCTTTCTTT
CDR3 protein: CAISESFARPPEAFF

D gene: NA
J gene: TRBJ2-7
clone size: NA
V gene: TRBV5-4
CDR3 DNA: TGTGCCAGCAGCTTGATGGGCCTGGCCCCCTACGAGCAGTACTTC
CDR3 protein: CASSLMGLAPYEQYF

D gene: NA
J gene: TRBJ1-4
clone size: NA
V gene: TRBV5-1
CDR3 DNA: TGCGCCAGCAGCTTGGGGGGCGTTGAAAAACTGTTTTTT
CDR3 protein: CASSLGGVEKLFF